The 25 T cell receptor beta chains below all came from one sample that was sequenced in a study of patients and donors after allogeneic stem cell transplantation. TCRdb re-derived calls from the RT-PCR reads in MiXCR, one entry per CDR3 protein. Among under 170,000 distinct CDR3 sequences listed, 30% to 45% were seen once. Material for sequencing was blood, either unsorted or a sorted T cell fraction (not recorded which). The origin of the receptors is a human donor who was either an allogeneic HSCT recipient or a stem cell or donor lymphocyte infusion donor (not recorded which). It is not recorded whose cells these are; they may come from a transplant donor.

The chain recombines TRBV2 with TRBJ1-2; D ambiguous. Germline V gene lookup returns CDR1 SNHLY and CDR2 FYNNEI. V gave up 1 base and J gave up 8 bases, with 8 bases separating them. CDR3 length: 12 amino acids. CDR3 DNA: TGTGCCAGCAGTGAAGTTGGAACAGGCTACACCTTC. Protein product: CASSEVGTGYTF.

This chain links TRBV5-4 with TRBJ1-5; TRBD1 agrees at 7 bases. In germline, CDR1 is SGHNT, CDR2 YYREEE (reference sequence). The V gene end was trimmed by 4 bases and the J gene end by 5 bases; junction bases not matched to a gene: 6. The CDR3 loop spans 14 amino acids. CDR3 nucleotides: TGTGCCAGCAGCCAAGATCAGGGGGATCAGCCCCAGCATTTT. It is translated as CASSQDQGDQPQHF.

The V gene is TRBV12-3 or TRBV12-4, the J gene TRBJ1-2; D gene unclear. V lost 3 bases to trimming and J lost 1 base, with 9 bases between them. CDR3 length: 14 residues. As DNA, the CDR3 is TGTGCCAGCAGTTTCGGGCGATTTAACTATGGCTACACCTTC. Protein sequence: CASSFGRFNYGYTF.

This clonotype was counted a few times. V gene TRBV10-3 combines with J gene TRBJ1-5; D is unclear. Germline CDR1 ENHRY, CDR2 SYGVKD. Trimming shortened V by 7 bases and J by 5 bases, and 12 bases separated the two germline ends. This CDR3 region has 13 residues. The CDR3 loop reads CAITRRSDQPQHF. CDR3 nucleotides: TGTGCCATCACCCGACGGTCCGATCAGCCCCAGCATTTT.

This clonotype was seen only a few times. The J gene is TRBJ2-1, the V gene TRBV12-3 or TRBV12-4, with D hard to call. The V gene lost 4 bases and the J gene lost 9 bases, with 10 bases spanning the gap. This CDR3 is 12 amino acids long. The chain's CDR3 is CASSSHQREQFF. CDR3 bases: TGTGCCAGCAGTTCTCACCAACGTGAGCAGTTCTTC.

This chain joins TRBV5-5 and TRBJ1-6; TRBD1 agrees at 12 bases. The germline CDR1 and CDR2 sequences are SGHKS and YYEKEE (reference sequence). V shed 4 bases, J shed 14 bases, and the junction held 10 bases outside the gene matches. There are 15 residues in the CDR3. CDR3 sequence: CASSRDRGRVITLHF. The CDR3 nucleotides read TGTGCCAGCAGCCGGGACAGGGGGCGGGTAATCACCCTCCACTTT.

This clonotype was seen a handful of times. The chain links TRBV12-3 or TRBV12-4 to TRBJ2-1; D is possibly TRBD1 (7 bases). CDR3 size: 14 residues. Trimming stripped 10 bases from V and 9 bases from J, with 22 bases between. The CDR3 coding sequence is TGTGCCATCGGAGGGGACAGCAGTTGGGGTGAGCAGTTCTTC. It yields the protein CAIGGDSSWGEQFF.

This clonotype was counted only a few times. The chain combines TRBV2 with TRBJ1-6; the D is unclear. The V gene's germline CDR1 is SNHLY and CDR2 FYNNEI. Trimming removed 4 bases from V and 10 bases from J, with 14 bases in between. The length of the CDR3 is 14 residues. CDR3 sequence reads: CASSVSGVDSPLHF. In DNA form, the CDR3 reads TGTGCCAGCAGTGTTTCTGGGGTTGACTCACCCCTCCACTTT.

This clonotype was counted a few times. The chain recombines TRBV27 with TRBJ1-1; no clear D gene. V was shortened by 3 bases and J by 0 bases, with 5 bases between the two germline ends. This CDR3 contains 13 residues. Germline CDR1 reads MNHEY; CDR2 reads SMNVEV (reference sequence). CDR3 in amino acids: CASSLDLNTEAFF. As DNA, the CDR3 is TGTGCCAGCAGTTTGGATTTGAACACTGAAGCTTTCTTT.

This clonotype was recorded at least ten times. The rearrangement joins TRBV15 to TRBJ2-7; D unresolved. Trimming took off 0 bases at V and 2 bases at J, with 14 bases between the two ends. The CDR3 is 16 amino acids. Germline V gives CDR1 LNHNV, CDR2 YYDKDF (reference sequence). The CDR3, as DNA: TGTGCCACCAGCAGAGATACTTTGGGTTCGCCCTACGAGCAGTACGTC. Amino acid sequence: CATSRDTLGSPYEQYV.

This clonotype was counted between two and nine times. V gene TRBV24-1 combines with J gene TRBJ1-5, with D possibly TRBD1 on 5 matching bases. The V end lost 4 bases, the J end lost 2 bases, and 14 bases lay between the germline ends. The germline CDR1 and CDR2 sequences are KGHDR and SFDVKD. The CDR3 covers 16 residues. This CDR3 reads CATSDGTRGRNQPQHF. The CDR3 coding sequence is TGTGCCACCAGTGACGGTACGCGGGGACGCAATCAGCCCCAGCATTTT.

Many counts were recorded for this clonotype. This rearrangement joins TRBV4-2 to TRBJ1-1, with D unresolved. The length of the CDR3 is 14 residues. Germline V gene lookup returns CDR1 LGHNA and CDR2 YNFKEQ. V was clipped by 0 bases and J by 6 bases, with 11 bases between them. CDR3 residues: CASSQDSGKAEAFF. Here the CDR3 DNA reads TGTGCCAGCAGCCAAGACTCAGGCAAGGCTGAAGCTTTCTTT.

The V gene is TRBV4-2, the J gene TRBJ2-7; 8 bases align to TRBD1. CDR3 length: 16 residues. CDR1 and CDR2 (germline): LGHNA, YNFKEQ. Losses at the gene ends were 1 base for V and 6 bases for J; bases not matched to a gene: 11. CDR3 protein: CASSQGPGQGGGEQYF. The CDR3 DNA is TGTGCCAGCAGCCAAGGACCCGGACAGGGAGGCGGCGAGCAGTACTTC.

In its sample, this clonotype was seen a few times. The chain combines TRBV24-1 with TRBJ1-2; TRBD1 matches at 8 bases. J lost 0 bases, V lost 3 bases, and 5 bases had no gene match. CDR1 KGHDR and CDR2 SFDVKD come from the germline V gene. The CDR3 is 16 amino acids. The CDR3 loop is CATSDGTGDSNYGYTF. The DNA for the CDR3 is TGTGCCACCAGTGATGGGACAGGAGATTCTAACTATGGCTACACCTTC.

Only a few counts were recorded for this clonotype. The J gene is TRBJ1-1, the V gene TRBV5-6, with 7 nucleotides matching TRBD1. V lost 2 bases to trimming and J lost 10 bases; unmatched junction nucleotides: 8. Germline CDR1 SGHDT, CDR2 YYEEEE. The CDR3 covers 13 residues. CDR3 sequence reads: CASSFRRQGVAFF. The CDR3 nucleotides read TGTGCCAGCAGCTTCCGCCGACAGGGCGTAGCTTTCTTT.

The chain joins TRBV4-1 to TRBJ2-7; 10 nucleotides line up with TRBD1. V lost 6 bases, J lost 4 bases, and 15 bases stayed unmatched. The V gene's germline CDR1 is MGHRA and CDR2 YSYEKL. There are 17 residues in the CDR3. For the CDR3, the DNA is TGCGCCAGCAGTCCTTTCTCACTTCGGGACAGGGGATACGAGCAGTACTTC. Translation gives CASSPFSLRDRGYEQYF.

The rearrangement links TRBV25-1 to TRBJ1-2; D gene uncertain. The ends were cut back, 1 base at V and 5 bases at J, with 5 bases in the middle. This CDR3 is built from 12 residues. The germline CDR1 and CDR2 sequences are MGHDK and SYGVNS. The CDR3 is CASSEWGYGYTF. The CDR3 DNA sequence: TGTGCCAGCAGTGAATGGGGATATGGCTACACCTTC.

DNA of the CDR3: TGTGCCAGCAGCCGTTCCGGACAGCAAGAGACCCAGTACTTC. Translating it yields CASSRSGQQETQYF. This chain uses TRBV4-2 with TRBJ2-5; TRBD1 might be the D (6 bases). The germline CDR1 and CDR2 sequences are LGHNA and YNFKEQ. V was clipped by 4 bases and J by 2 bases, with 11 bases between them. The CDR3 totals 14 residues.

In this sample, this clonotype turned up many times. The chain has TRBV12-3 or TRBV12-4 and TRBJ1-1; 11 nucleotides align to TRBD1. V trimming: 3 bases; J trimming: 5 bases; junction bases outside the gene matches: 5. CDR3 length equals 15 residues. In DNA, the CDR3 is TGTGCCAGCAGTTTGGGGACAGGGGGAGGGACTGAAGCTTTCTTT. Translated, it gives CASSLGTGGGTEAFF.

This clonotype was detected only a few times. The CDR3 reads CASTEEGVQPQHF. CDR3 bases: TGTGCCAGCACCGAAGAAGGGGTCCAGCCCCAGCATTTT. The gene calls are TRBV6-6 and TRBJ1-5; the D gene is possibly TRBD1 (5 bases). CDR3 size: 13 residues. Germline V CDR1 and CDR2: MNHNY, SVGAGI (reference sequence). V was pared by 7 bases and J by 7 bases, with 14 bases between.

The chain links TRBV15 to TRBJ2-7; D perhaps matches TRBD2 (6 bases). Per germline, CDR1 LNHNV and CDR2 YYDKDF (reference sequence). V dropped 0 bases and J dropped 1 base, with 13 bases sitting between them. This CDR3 region has 16 residues. The CDR3 DNA reads as TGTGCCACCAGCAGAGATCGGGGAGGTGTGTCCTACGAGCAGTACGTC. Translation: CATSRDRGGVSYEQYV.

This clonotype was observed once. The gene calls are TRBV11-2 and TRBJ2-3; D uncertain. CDR3 length equals 12 residues. V lost 1 base and J 6 bases, leaving 5 bases between the germline ends. Germline CDR1 is SGHAT and CDR2 is FQNNGV. The CDR3 is CASSLVPDTQYF. For the CDR3, the DNA is TGTGCCAGCAGCTTAGTCCCCGATACGCAGTATTTT.

This clonotype was picked up many times. The V and J genes are TRBV12-3 or TRBV12-4 and TRBJ1-2, with 8 bases fitting TRBD1. V was pared by 5 bases and J by 8 bases, with 10 bases of the junction left unmatched. This CDR3 spans 14 amino acids. CDR3 bases: TGTGCCAGCAGTCCTCAAGGACAGGGCTACGGCTACACCTTC. This sequence encodes CASSPQGQGYGYTF.

The rearrangement joins TRBV10-3 to TRBJ2-1; D may be TRBD2 (5 bases). CDR3 length: 14 residues. Trimming took off 3 bases at V and 4 bases at J, with 10 bases between the two ends. Germline V CDR1 and CDR2: ENHRY, SYGVKD. DNA for the CDR3: TGTGCCATCAGTGATCTGGAGCGGTACAATGAGCAGTTCTTC. It encodes CAISDLERYNEQFF.

The J gene is TRBJ1-2, the V gene TRBV29-1; D gene uncertain. Germline V gene sequence: CDR1 SQVTM, CDR2 ANQGSEA. Trimming took off 0 bases at V and 0 bases at J, with 8 bases between the two ends. This CDR3 comprises 14 residues. CDR3 residues: CSVEDSKANYGYTF. The DNA of the CDR3 is TGCAGCGTTGAAGACAGCAAAGCTAACTATGGCTACACCTTC.